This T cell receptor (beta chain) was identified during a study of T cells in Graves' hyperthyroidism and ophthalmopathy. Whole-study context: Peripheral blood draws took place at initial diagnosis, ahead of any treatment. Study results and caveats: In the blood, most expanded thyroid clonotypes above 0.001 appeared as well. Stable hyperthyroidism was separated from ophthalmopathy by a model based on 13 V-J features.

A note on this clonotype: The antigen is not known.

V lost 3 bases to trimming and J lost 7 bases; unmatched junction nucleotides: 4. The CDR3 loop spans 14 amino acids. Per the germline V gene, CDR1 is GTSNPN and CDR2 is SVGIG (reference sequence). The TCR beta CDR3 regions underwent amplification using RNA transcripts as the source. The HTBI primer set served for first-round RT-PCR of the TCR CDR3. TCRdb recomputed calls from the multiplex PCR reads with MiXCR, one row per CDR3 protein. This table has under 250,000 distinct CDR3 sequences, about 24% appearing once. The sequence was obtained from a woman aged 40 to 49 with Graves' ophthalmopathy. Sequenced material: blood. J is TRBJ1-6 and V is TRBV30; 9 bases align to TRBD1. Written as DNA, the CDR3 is TGTGCCTGGAGCAAGGGACAGGGCAATTCACCCCTCCACTTT. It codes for CAWSKGQGNSPLHF.